The 6 T cell receptor beta chains presented below share a single source sample, sequenced in a study of shared clonotypes between healthy human individuals. The method was immunoSEQ multiplex PCR; TCRdb's version includes in-frame clones alone and lacks a portion of them. The sample has approximately 2.1 million clones, 80% to 95% seen once. The sequenced sample was naive CD4+ T cells from PBMCs. Regarding subset: CD45RA+ positively selected. These receptors all come from a young man in good health. Some clones in this sample may be carry-over from other donors' samples.

The V call is TRBV25-1, the J call TRBJ1-2; 7 nucleotides align to TRBD1. The trim removed 0 bases at V and 6 bases at J, leaving 10 bases unmatched. The V gene's germline CDR1 is MGHDK and CDR2 SYGVNS. The CDR3 has 16 residues. For the CDR3, the DNA is TGTGCCAGCAGTGAATATTCCGGCTTAGGGGGCGATGGCTACACCTTC. Residues: CASSEYSGLGGDGYTF.

This clone was seen once. The rearrangement joins TRBV7-3 to TRBJ2-1; 7 nucleotides agree with TRBD2. J was trimmed by 4 bases and V by 7 bases; bases with no gene match: 16. The CDR3 runs 17 residues. The germline CDR1 and CDR2 sequences are SGHTA and FQGTGA. CDR3 sequence (DNA): TGTGCCAGCACCCCTTACTTAGGACTAGTTGGTTACAATGAGCAGTTCTTC. This encodes CASTPYLGLVGYNEQFF.

The chain combines TRBV5-1 with TRBJ1-2; 8 bases map to TRBD1. V was pared by 4 bases and J by 4 bases, with 12 bases of the junction left unmatched. The CDR3 runs to 16 residues. The germline V gene has CDR1 SGHRS and CDR2 YFSETQ. The DNA of the CDR3 is TGCGCCAGCAGCCCCCAGGGGGCACCATCCCCCTATGGCTACACCTTC. It encodes CASSPQGAPSPYGYTF.

The chain recombines TRBV7-2 with TRBJ1-4; TRBD1 might be the D (6 bases). The CDR3 extends over 17 amino acids. Trimming pared 1 base from V and 4 bases from J, leaving 16 bases between. CDR1 is SGHTA, CDR2 FQGNSA, per germline. The CDR3 spells CASSLEAPGHNNEKLFF. DNA for the CDR3: TGTGCCAGCAGCTTAGAGGCCCCGGGACACAATAATGAAAAACTGTTTTTT.

The chain has TRBV28 and TRBJ2-2; D remains ambiguous. Germline V gene data show CDR1 as MDHEN and CDR2 as SYDVKM. The CDR3 covers 12 residues. The V end was cut by 6 bases, the J end by 6 bases, with 8 bases between. The CDR3, as DNA: TGTGCCAGCAGCCAACCTCCCGGGGAGCTGTTTTTT. Its protein product is CASSQPPGELFF.

Only a few counts were recorded for this clone. The chain couples TRBV28 to TRBJ1-5; 7 bases are shared with TRBD1. The CDR3 is 15 amino acids. V lost 7 bases and J lost 7; bases outside the gene matches: 13. Germline CDR1 and CDR2: MDHEN and SYDVKM. The CDR3 here is CASNANTGARQPQHF. Here the CDR3 DNA reads TGTGCCAGCAACGCTAATACAGGGGCACGGCAGCCCCAGCATTTT.